This T cell receptor (beta chain) comes out of a study of CD4 T cells in relation to SARS-CoV-2 and coronaviruses. Study details: PBMCs were cultured with antigen for nine to eleven days before TCR beta sequencing.

Comment on this clone: Its antigen is undetermined.

Unexposed donor CD4+ T cells date from 2011-2018, before the COVID-19 pandemic. The cells were cultured for around ten days before CD4+ T cells were isolated. Unexposed-donor CD4+ T cells were probed with SARS-CoV-2 S/N and four cold-coronavirus spikes, cells permitting. Sequencing was performed with immunoSEQ multiplex PCR; in TCRdb, only in-frame clones are kept and a portion is missing. The data hold about 28,000 clones, with about 70% observed a single time. The study, taken as a whole, reports: SARS-CoV-2-driven expansion was significantly weaker in crossreactive than monoreactive clones.

Per germline, CDR1 LNHDA and CDR2 SQIVND (reference sequence). The length of the CDR3 is 16 residues. V shed 6 bases and J 1 base; nucleotides not matched to a gene: 10. This sequence joins TRBV19 and TRBJ1-1, with 8 bases aligning to TRBD1. The source of this sequence is a human donor in good health. Sequenced input: CD4+ T cells from PBMCs, cultured in vitro. The CDR3 spells CASSMDRVGGNTEAFF. In DNA form, the CDR3 reads TGTGCCAGTAGCATGGACAGGGTAGGTGGGAACACTGAAGCTTTCTTT.